This T cell receptor beta chain emerged from a study of response to subunit inactivated influenza vaccine. Overall study findings and caveats: Only a handful of new T cells, the authors suggested, are recruited with each seasonal influenza vaccination.

TCRdb re-called the RT-PCR reads with MiXCR, one entry per CDR3 protein. The sample includes about 780,000 distinct CDR3 sequences, roughly 18% of them seen just once. A word on this clonotype: Its antigen is currently unknown.

V was shortened by 0 bases and J by 4 bases, with 13 bases between the two germline ends. CDR1 LNHNV and CDR2 YYDKDF come from the germline V gene (reference sequence). The CDR3 covers 16 residues. The chain combines TRBV15 with TRBJ2-1; TRBD1 might be the D (5 bases). This TCR was sampled from a man in his forties or fifties who received an inactivated influenza vaccine. The sample was PBMCs from blood, taken more than 4 days after vaccination. The CDR3: CATSRDPHRSYNEQFF. The CDR3 DNA reads as TGTGCCACCAGCAGAGATCCCCACAGGTCTTACAATGAGCAGTTCTTC.